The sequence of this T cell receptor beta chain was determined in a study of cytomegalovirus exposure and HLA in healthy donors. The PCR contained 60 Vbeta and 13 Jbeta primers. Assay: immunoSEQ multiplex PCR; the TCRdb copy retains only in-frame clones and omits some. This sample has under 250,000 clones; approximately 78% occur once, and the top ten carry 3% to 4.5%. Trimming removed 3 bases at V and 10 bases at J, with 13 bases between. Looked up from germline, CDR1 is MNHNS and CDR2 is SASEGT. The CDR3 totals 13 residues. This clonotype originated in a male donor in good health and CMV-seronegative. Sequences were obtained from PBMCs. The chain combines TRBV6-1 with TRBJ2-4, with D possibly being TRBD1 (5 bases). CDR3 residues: CASSDLQRGIQYF. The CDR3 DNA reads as TGTGCCAGCAGTGATCTCCAAAGGGGTATTCAGTACTTC.